In its sample, the clone carrying this TCR beta chain was seen a few times. Its antigen is undetermined. Amplification yielded TCR beta CDR3 regions, with RNA transcripts as the source. HTBI primers were the set used in a first-round RT-PCR of the TCR CDR3. TCRdb re-analysed the multiplex PCR reads in MiXCR, keeping a single row per CDR3 protein. The sample consists of roughly 280,000 distinct CDR3 sequences, approximately 21% of them appearing once. Each ophthalmopathy patient scored at least 3 on the Clinical Activity Score and at least 4 on NOSPECS grade, with duration under 3 months. The PBMCs studied were ones that came from 10 ml fresh peripheral blood. The data are from a study of T cells in Graves' hyperthyroidism and ophthalmopathy. General study results and limits: Peripheral blood also featured most of the thyroid clonotypes expanded above 0.001.

This TCR came from a young man with Graves' ophthalmopathy. Source material: blood.

The CDR3 here is CASSWRRGNSPLHF. DNA of the CDR3: TGTGCCAGCAGTTGGCGCAGGGGTAATTCACCCCTCCACTTT. The chain links TRBV28 to TRBJ1-6; D is perhaps TRBD1 (6 bases). Between the trimmed V and J ends, which lost 4 bases and 6 bases, there was a span of 10 bases. Germline loops: CDR1 MDHEN, CDR2 SYDVKM. CDR3 length: 14 amino acids.